The rows below give T cell receptor beta chains drawn from one sample of a study of T cell repertoires in ileal Crohn's disease. Sequencing used immunoSEQ multiplex PCR; TCRdb keeps in-frame clones, though not all of them. The sample records under 20,000 clones, roughly 83% being singletons. Sequencing was carried out using ileal tissue. The receptors come from an adult with Crohn's disease. The CDR3 runs from the conserved cysteine through the conserved F or W. Each record gives: J gene, V gene, CDR3 protein.

j_gene: TRBJ1-1; v_gene: TRBV5-4; CDR3aa: CASSPPNSRGTEAFF
j_gene: TRBJ1-2; v_gene: TRBV4-1; CDR3aa: CASSPSRTGVTNYGYTF
j_gene: TRBJ1-6; v_gene: TRBV5-1; CDR3aa: CASSLGGHESYNSPLHF
j_gene: TRBJ1-1; v_gene: TRBV19; CDR3aa: CASSIGTGASDTEAFF
j_gene: TRBJ2-7; v_gene: TRBV19; CDR3aa: CASRPPVASGGPYEQYF
j_gene: TRBJ2-1; v_gene: TRBV7-3; CDR3aa: CASSLIRGGSYNEQFF
j_gene: TRBJ2-2; v_gene: TRBV19; CDR3aa: CASSTIGLAGSGELFF
j_gene: TRBJ2-4; v_gene: TRBV15; CDR3aa: CATSRTTWGGKNIQYF
j_gene: TRBJ1-5; v_gene: TRBV6-5; CDR3aa: CASSQGGQPQHF
j_gene: TRBJ2-3; v_gene: TRBV5-1; CDR3aa: CASSLYTGGLDTQYF
j_gene: TRBJ2-7; v_gene: TRBV2; CDR3aa: CASAGTSSYEQYF
j_gene: TRBJ1-6; v_gene: TRBV27; CDR3aa: CASSYLTGTGGYSPLHF
j_gene: TRBJ2-7; v_gene: TRBV5-4; CDR3aa: CASSLFLAGGPDEQYF
j_gene: TRBJ1-1; v_gene: TRBV4-3; CDR3aa: CASSQEAANTEAFF
j_gene: .; v_gene: TRBV7-2; CDR3aa: CASSLGQRSEQYF
j_gene: TRBJ2-7; v_gene: TRBV12-5; CDR3aa: CASGWTGGVDEQYF
j_gene: TRBJ2-7; v_gene: TRBV6-1; CDR3aa: CASSDIVGQGTLEQYF
j_gene: TRBJ2-2; v_gene: TRBV29-1; CDR3aa: CSVGTSSSGELFF
j_gene: TRBJ2-5; v_gene: TRBV30; CDR3aa: CAWTVGQVGETQYF
j_gene: TRBJ1-1; v_gene: TRBV11-2; CDR3aa: CASSLRWGGNEAFF
j_gene: TRBJ1-2; v_gene: TRBV6-1; CDR3aa: CASIRDGGASYGYTF
j_gene: TRBJ2-7; v_gene: TRBV19; CDR3aa: CASRPGQGRGLEQYF
j_gene: TRBJ1-1; v_gene: TRBV7-2; CDR3aa: CASSSPRGPMNTEAFF
j_gene: TRBJ1-1; v_gene: TRBV5-1; CDR3aa: CASSVGGGTEAFF
j_gene: TRBJ1-3; v_gene: TRBV7-2; CDR3aa: CASSPEVRNTIYF
j_gene: TRBJ2-7; v_gene: TRBV19; CDR3aa: CASSNDRGPLYEQYF
j_gene: TRBJ1-5; v_gene: TRBV6-1; CDR3aa: CASSAGQGGVQPQHF
j_gene: TRBJ2-3; v_gene: TRBV9; CDR3aa: CASSVAPAADTQYF
j_gene: TRBJ2-7; v_gene: TRBV9; CDR3aa: CASSATQGSEQYF
j_gene: TRBJ1-6; v_gene: TRBV2; CDR3aa: CASSGYRDTSSPLHF
j_gene: TRBJ1-4; v_gene: TRBV5-1; CDR3aa: CASSSGGSGEKLFF
j_gene: TRBJ1-6; v_gene: TRBV30; CDR3aa: CAHSTGDNSPLHF
j_gene: TRBJ1-2; v_gene: TRBV6-5; CDR3aa: CASSSRTGGHNYGYTF
j_gene: TRBJ1-2; v_gene: TRBV19; CDR3aa: CASSINLAYYGYTF
j_gene: TRBJ2-6; v_gene: TRBV6-5; CDR3aa: CASSYAVSSGANVLTF
j_gene: TRBJ1-1; v_gene: TRBV9; CDR3aa: CASSVGGTSNTEAFF
j_gene: TRBJ2-1; v_gene: TRBV7-2; CDR3aa: CASSLAFAGGSYNEQFF
j_gene: TRBJ2-1; v_gene: TRBV5-1; CDR3aa: CASSLGTDNNEQFF
j_gene: TRBJ2-3; v_gene: TRBV10-3; CDR3aa: CAAGTGPDTQYF
j_gene: .; v_gene: TRBV11-2; CDR3aa: CASSLERGLGEQYF
j_gene: TRBJ2-5; v_gene: TRBV18; CDR3aa: CASSSEETQYF
j_gene: TRBJ2-5; v_gene: TRBV7-6; CDR3aa: CASSLSGGIETQYF
j_gene: TRBJ2-3; v_gene: TRBV11-2; CDR3aa: CASLQAWTDTDTQYF
j_gene: TRBJ1-6; v_gene: TRBV18; CDR3aa: CASSPPFGDSPMNSPLHF
j_gene: TRBJ2-1; v_gene: TRBV29-1; CDR3aa: CSGGTGGFKISYNEQFF
j_gene: TRBJ2-4; v_gene: TRBV5-6; CDR3aa: CASSWGGNIQYF
j_gene: TRBJ2-2; v_gene: TRBV7-8; CDR3aa: CASSLRGTTGELFF
j_gene: TRBJ2-7; v_gene: TRBV18; CDR3aa: CASSPTTMGLEQYF
j_gene: TRBJ2-5; v_gene: TRBV7-2; CDR3aa: CASSLVLGETQYF
j_gene: TRBJ2-2; v_gene: TRBV4-3; CDR3aa: CASSQTGSDTGELFF
j_gene: TRBJ2-3; v_gene: TRBV5-1; CDR3aa: CASSYLAVPPWDTQYF
j_gene: TRBJ2-7; v_gene: TRBV2; CDR3aa: CASNLGGRLSYEQYF
j_gene: TRBJ2-3; v_gene: TRBV7-2; CDR3aa: CASSPWAAGGPTDTQYF
j_gene: TRBJ2-2; v_gene: TRBV27; CDR3aa: CASSLNAGGWDTGELFF
j_gene: TRBJ2-7; v_gene: TRBV7-9; CDR3aa: CASSSQRGEINYEQYF